This paragraph reports one T cell receptor (beta chain). Its antigen is currently unknown. This may be a read error, as it is one base from a much larger clone. The data originate from a study of T-cell reconstitution after alpha-beta-depleted transplantation in children. Whole-study results and caveats: By about two months after transplant, alpha-beta T cells reportedly arose from several hundred graft clones that had expanded.

Library preparation (for TCRbeta) was performed with unique molecular identifiers. TCRdb called the PCR reads again in MiXCR, with one record for every CDR3 protein. The repertoire holds hundreds of thousands of distinct CDR3 sequences, with approximately 12% as singletons. The receptor comes from a male patient younger than 18 who had a stem cell transplant for acute myeloid leukemia, so the T cells may come from the graft donor. This specimen was PBMCs, mostly from graft donor cells, taken 360 days after TCRalphabeta/CD19-depleted stem cell transplant.

The CDR3 sequence: CASTLGLAGPYKQYF. The CDR3 nucleotides read TGTGCCAGCACCTTGGGGCTAGCGGGACCCTACAAGCAGTACTTC. The chain carries TRBV12-3 or TRBV12-4 and TRBJ2-7, with 9 nucleotides matching TRBD2. The CDR3 length is 15 residues.